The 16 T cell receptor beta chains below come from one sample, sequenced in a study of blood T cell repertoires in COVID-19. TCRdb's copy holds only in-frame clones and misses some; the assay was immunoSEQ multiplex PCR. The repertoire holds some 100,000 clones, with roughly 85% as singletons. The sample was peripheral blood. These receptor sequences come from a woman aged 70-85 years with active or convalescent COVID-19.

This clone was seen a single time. CDR3 DNA: TGTGCCAGATTTGCACCTATAATGAACACTGAAGCTTTCTTT. It specifies CARFAPIMNTEAFF. The chain is built from TRBV7-2 and TRBJ1-1; D unresolved. The CDR3 covers 14 residues. V was cut by 9 bases and J by 0 bases, with 14 bases left in between. CDR1 and CDR2 (germline): SGHTA, FQGNSA.

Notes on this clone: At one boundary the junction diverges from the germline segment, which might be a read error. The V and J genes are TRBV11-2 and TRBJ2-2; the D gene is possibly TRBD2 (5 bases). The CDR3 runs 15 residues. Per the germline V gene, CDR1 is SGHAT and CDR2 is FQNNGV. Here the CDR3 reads CASSLGSAKTGELFF. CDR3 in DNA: TGTGCCAGCAGTCTTGGTAGCGCGAAAACCGGGGAGCTGTTTTTT.

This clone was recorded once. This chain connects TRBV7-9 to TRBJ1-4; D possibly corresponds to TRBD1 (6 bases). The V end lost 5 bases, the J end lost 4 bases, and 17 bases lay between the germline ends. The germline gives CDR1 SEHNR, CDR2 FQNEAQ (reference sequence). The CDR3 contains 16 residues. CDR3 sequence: CASSPGGGAGNEKLFF. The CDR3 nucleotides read TGTGCCAGCAGCCCCGGTGGGGGCGCGGGTAATGAAAAACTGTTTTTT.

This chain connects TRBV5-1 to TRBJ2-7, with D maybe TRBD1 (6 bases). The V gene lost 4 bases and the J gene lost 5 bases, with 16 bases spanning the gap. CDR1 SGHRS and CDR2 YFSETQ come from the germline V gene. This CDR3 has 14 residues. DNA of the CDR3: TGCGCCAGCAGCAGAGGACAGTCTTGGGACGAGCAGTACTTC. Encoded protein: CASSRGQSWDEQYF.

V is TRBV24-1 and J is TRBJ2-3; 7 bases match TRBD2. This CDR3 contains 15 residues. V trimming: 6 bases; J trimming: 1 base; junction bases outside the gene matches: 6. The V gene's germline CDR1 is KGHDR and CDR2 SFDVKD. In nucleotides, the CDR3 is TGTGCCACCAGTCCCTTCACTAGCGGCACAGATACGCAGTATTTT. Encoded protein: CATSPFTSGTDTQYF.

The CDR3 nucleotides read TGCGCCAGCAGCCTCATTCCCGGGAGCTCCTACAATGAGCAGTTCTTC. Translating it yields CASSLIPGSSYNEQFF. This chain joins TRBV5-1 and TRBJ2-1; possibly TRBD2 for D (6 bases). The CDR3 is 16 amino acids. V was pared by 4 bases and J by 0 bases, with 14 bases between. The germline gives CDR1 SGHRS, CDR2 YFSETQ.

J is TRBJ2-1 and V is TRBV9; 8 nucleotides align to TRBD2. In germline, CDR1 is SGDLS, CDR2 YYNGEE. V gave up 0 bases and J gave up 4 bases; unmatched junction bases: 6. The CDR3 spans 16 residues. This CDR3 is CASSVGVAGFYNEQFF. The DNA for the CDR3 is TGTGCCAGCAGCGTAGGGGTAGCGGGATTTTACAATGAGCAGTTCTTC.

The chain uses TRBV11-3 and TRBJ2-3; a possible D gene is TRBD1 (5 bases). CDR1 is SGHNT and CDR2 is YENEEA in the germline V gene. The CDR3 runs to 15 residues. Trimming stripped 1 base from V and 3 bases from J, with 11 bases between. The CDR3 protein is CASSLGVGDTDTQYF. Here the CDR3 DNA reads TGTGCCAGCAGCTTAGGTGTAGGGGATACAGATACGCAGTATTTT.

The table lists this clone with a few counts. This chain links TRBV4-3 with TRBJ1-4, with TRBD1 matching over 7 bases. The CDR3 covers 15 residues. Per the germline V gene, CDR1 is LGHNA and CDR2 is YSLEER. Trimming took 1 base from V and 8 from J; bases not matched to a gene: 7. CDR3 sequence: CASSQGGTVSEKLFF. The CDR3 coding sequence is TGCGCCAGCAGCCAAGGCGGGACAGTGTCCGAAAAACTGTTTTTT.

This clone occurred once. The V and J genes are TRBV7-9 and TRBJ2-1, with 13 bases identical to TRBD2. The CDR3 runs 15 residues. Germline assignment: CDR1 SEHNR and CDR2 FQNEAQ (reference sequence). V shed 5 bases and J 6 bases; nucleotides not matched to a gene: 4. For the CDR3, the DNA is TGTGCCAGCAGCGACGGGACTAGCGGGGTCAATGAGCAGTTCTTC. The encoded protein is CASSDGTSGVNEQFF.

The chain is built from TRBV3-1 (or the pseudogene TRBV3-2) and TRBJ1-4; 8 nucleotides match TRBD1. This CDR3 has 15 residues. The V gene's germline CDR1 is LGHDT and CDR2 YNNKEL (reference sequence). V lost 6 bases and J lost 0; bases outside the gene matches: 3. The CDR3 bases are TGTGCCAGCAGTCGACAGGGGACAACTAATGAAAAACTGTTTTTT. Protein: CASSRQGTTNEKLFF.

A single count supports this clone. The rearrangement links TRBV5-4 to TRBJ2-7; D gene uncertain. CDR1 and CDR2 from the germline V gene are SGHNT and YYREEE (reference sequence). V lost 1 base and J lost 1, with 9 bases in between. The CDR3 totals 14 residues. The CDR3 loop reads CASSLRDSSYEQYF. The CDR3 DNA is TGTGCCAGCAGCTTGAGAGACTCTTCCTACGAGCAGTACTTC.

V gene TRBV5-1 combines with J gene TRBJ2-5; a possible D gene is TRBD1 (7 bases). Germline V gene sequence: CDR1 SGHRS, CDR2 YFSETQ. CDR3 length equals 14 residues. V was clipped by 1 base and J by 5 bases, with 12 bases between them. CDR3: CASSLNSGGETQYF. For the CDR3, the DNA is TGCGCCAGCAGCTTGAATTCAGGGGGGGAGACCCAGTACTTC.

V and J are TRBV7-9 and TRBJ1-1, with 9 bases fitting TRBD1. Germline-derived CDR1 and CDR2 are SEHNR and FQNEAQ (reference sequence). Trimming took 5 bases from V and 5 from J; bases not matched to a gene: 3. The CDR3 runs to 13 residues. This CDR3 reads CASSQDRGTEAFF. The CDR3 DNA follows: TGTGCCAGCAGCCAGGACAGGGGTACTGAAGCTTTCTTT.

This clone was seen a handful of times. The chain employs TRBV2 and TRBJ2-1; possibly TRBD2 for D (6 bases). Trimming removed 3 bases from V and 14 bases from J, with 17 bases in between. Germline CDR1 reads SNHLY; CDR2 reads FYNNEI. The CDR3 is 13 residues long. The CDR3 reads CASSEEGGAGKFF. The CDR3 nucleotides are TGTGCCAGCAGTGAGGAGGGCGGCGCTGGGAAGTTCTTC.

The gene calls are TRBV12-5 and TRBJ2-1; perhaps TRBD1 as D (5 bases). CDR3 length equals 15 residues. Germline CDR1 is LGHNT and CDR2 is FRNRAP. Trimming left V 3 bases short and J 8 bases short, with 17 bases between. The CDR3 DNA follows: TGTGCTAGTGGTTTCTTCGGCCCCCAGGGCTATGAGCAGTTCTTC. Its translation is CASGFFGPQGYEQFF.